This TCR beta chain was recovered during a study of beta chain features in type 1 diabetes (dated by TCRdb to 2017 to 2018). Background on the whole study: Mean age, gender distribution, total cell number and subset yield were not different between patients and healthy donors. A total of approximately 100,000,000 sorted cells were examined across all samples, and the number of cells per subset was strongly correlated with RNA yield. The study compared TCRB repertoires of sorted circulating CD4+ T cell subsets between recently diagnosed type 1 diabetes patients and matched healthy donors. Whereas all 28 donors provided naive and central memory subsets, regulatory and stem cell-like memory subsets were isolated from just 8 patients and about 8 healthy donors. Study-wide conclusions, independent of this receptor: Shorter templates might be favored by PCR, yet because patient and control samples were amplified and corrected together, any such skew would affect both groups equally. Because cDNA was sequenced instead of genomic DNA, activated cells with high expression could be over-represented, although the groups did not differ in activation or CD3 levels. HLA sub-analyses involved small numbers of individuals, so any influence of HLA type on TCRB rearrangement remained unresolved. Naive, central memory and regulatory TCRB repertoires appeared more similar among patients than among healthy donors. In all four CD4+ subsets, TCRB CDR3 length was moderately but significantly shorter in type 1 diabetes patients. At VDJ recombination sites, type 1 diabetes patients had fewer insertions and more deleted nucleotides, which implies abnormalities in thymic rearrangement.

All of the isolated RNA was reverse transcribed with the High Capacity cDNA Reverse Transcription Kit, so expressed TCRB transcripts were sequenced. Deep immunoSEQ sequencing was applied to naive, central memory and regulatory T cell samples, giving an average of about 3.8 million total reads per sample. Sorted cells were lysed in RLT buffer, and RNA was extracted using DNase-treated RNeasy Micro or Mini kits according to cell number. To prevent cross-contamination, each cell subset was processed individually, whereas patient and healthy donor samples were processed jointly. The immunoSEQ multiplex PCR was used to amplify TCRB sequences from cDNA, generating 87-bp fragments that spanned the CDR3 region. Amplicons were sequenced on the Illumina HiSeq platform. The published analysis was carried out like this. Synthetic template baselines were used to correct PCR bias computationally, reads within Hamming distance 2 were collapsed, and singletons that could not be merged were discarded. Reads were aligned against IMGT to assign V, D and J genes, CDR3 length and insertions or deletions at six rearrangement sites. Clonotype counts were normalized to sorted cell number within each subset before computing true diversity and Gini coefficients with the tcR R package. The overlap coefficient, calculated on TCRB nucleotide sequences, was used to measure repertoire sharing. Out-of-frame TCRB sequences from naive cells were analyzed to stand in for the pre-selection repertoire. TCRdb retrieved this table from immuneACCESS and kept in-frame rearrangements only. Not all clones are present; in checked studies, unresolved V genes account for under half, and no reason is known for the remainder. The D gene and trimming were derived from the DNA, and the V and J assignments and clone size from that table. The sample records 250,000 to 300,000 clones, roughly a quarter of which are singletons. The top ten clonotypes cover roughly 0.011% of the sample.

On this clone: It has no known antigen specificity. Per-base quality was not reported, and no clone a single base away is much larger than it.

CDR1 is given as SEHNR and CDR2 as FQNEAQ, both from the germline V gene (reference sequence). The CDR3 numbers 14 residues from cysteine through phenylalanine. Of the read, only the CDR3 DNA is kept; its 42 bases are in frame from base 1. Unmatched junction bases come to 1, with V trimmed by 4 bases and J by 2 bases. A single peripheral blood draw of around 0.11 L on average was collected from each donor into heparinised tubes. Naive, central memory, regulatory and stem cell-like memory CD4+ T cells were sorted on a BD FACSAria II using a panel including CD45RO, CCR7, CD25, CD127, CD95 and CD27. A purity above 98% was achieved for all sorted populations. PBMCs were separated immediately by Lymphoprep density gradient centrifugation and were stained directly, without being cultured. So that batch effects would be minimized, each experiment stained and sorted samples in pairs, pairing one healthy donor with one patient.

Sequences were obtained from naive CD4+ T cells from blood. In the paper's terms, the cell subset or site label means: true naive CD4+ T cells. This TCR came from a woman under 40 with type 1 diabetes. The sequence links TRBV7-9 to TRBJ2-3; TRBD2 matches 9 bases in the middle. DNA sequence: TGTGCCAGCAGCTCTAGCGGGAACACAGATACGCAGTATTTT. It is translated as CASSSSGNTDTQYF.